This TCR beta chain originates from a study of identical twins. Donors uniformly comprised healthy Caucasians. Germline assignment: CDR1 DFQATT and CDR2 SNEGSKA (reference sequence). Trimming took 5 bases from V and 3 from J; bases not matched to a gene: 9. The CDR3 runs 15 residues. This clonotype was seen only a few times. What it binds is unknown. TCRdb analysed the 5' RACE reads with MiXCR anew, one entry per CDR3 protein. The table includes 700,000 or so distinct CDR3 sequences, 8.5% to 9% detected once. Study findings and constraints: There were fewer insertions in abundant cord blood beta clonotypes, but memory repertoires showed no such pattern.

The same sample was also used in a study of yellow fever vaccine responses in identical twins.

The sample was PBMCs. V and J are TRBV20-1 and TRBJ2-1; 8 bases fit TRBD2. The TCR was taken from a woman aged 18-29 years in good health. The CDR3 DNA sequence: TGCAGTGCTTCAGGGGCGGGAGGTAACTACAATGAGCAGTTCTTC. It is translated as CSASGAGGNYNEQFF.